These 8 T cell receptor beta chains share one sample of origin, sequenced in a study of shared clonotypes between healthy human individuals. The assay was immunoSEQ multiplex PCR, and TCRdb's table has in-frame clones only and misses some. The sample lists 450,000 to 500,000 clones, around 85% occurring once. The sequenced sample was PBMCs. These receptors were taken from a woman in her 40s in good health. Some clones in this sample may be carry-over from other donors' samples.

This clone was seen a few times. This likely came from a read error, as a far larger clone is one base away. This CDR3 is also generated by other DNA sequences in the sample. V is TRBV30 and J is TRBJ1-1; D is unclear. Deletions cut 3 bases from V and 1 base from J, with 6 bases between. The CDR3 is 12 residues long. The V gene's germline CDR1 is GTSNPN and CDR2 SVGIG (reference sequence). CDR3 DNA sequence: TGTGCCTGGAGATCGGAGAACACTGAAGCTTTCTTT. As protein: CAWRSENTEAFF.

The chain uses TRBV25-1 and TRBJ2-7; unclear D gene. The CDR3 runs to 16 residues. Germline lookup yields CDR1 MGHDK and CDR2 SYGVNS. V was shortened by 0 bases and J by 2 bases, with 14 bases between the two germline ends. In DNA, the CDR3 is TGTGCCAGCAGTGAATACCCCCGTACGGTAGCCTACGAGCAGTACTTC. Amino acids: CASSEYPRTVAYEQYF.

V usage is TRBV27 and J usage is TRBJ1-1; no firm D call. Trimming shortened V by 4 bases and J by 1 base, and 16 bases separated the two germline ends. This CDR3 comprises 16 residues. Germline values: CDR1 MNHEY, CDR2 SMNVEV (reference sequence). The CDR3 sequence: CASSYSGGGPNTEAFF. For the CDR3, the DNA is TGTGCCAGCAGTTACTCGGGCGGAGGACCGAACACTGAAGCTTTCTTT.

The CDR3 region is CSVAGTSGPNTDTQYF. The CDR3, as DNA: TGCAGCGTAGCCGGGACTAGCGGACCCAACACAGATACGCAGTATTTT. The chain uses TRBV29-1 and TRBJ2-3; TRBD2 matches 11 bases. Looked up from germline, CDR1 is SQVTM and CDR2 is ANQGSEA. V was pared by 6 bases and J by 2 bases, with 10 bases of the junction left unmatched. CDR3 length equals 16 residues.

This clone was seen a single time. The chain combines TRBV11-2 with TRBJ1-3, with D perhaps TRBD1 (5 bases). Germline CDR1 reads SGHAT; CDR2 reads FQNNGV. V was clipped by 0 bases and J by 2 bases, with 23 bases between them. The CDR3 sequence is 20 residues long. CDR3 residues: CASSLDRYLVQAAAGNTIYF. The CDR3 DNA follows: TGTGCCAGCAGCTTAGATCGGTACTTGGTACAGGCCGCGGCTGGAAACACCATATATTTT.

CDR3 coding DNA: TGTGCCAGCAGAACTGGGAGAAGAAACACCATATATTTT. This encodes CASRTGRRNTIYF. The chain carries TRBV28 and TRBJ1-3; no reliable D call. The CDR3 covers 13 residues. V dropped 6 bases and J dropped 5 bases, with 11 bases sitting between them. Per the germline V gene, CDR1 is MDHEN and CDR2 is SYDVKM.

This clone has a count of ten or more. The rearrangement joins TRBV28 to TRBJ2-1; perhaps TRBD2 as D (6 bases). Trimming took off 5 bases at V and 7 bases at J, with 15 bases between the two ends. The length of the CDR3 is 14 residues. Germline loops: CDR1 MDHEN, CDR2 SYDVKM. CDR3 in amino acids: CASSPAGPRNEQFF. CDR3 nucleotide sequence: TGTGCCAGCAGTCCAGCGGGCCCGAGGAATGAGCAGTTCTTC.

The chain uses TRBV29-1 and TRBJ2-4; 7 bases are a match to TRBD2. CDR3 length: 15 amino acids. V trimming: 4 bases; J trimming: 1 base; junction bases outside the gene matches: 7. Germline V gene sequence: CDR1 SQVTM, CDR2 ANQGSEA. The CDR3 is CSVAEMGGAKNIQYF. The CDR3, as DNA: TGCAGCGTTGCGGAGATGGGGGGGGCCAAAAACATTCAGTACTTC.